These T cell receptor beta chains were read from a single sample in a study of vaccination and CD4 T cells after COVID-19. Their specific antigens are unknown. MiXCR, run by TCRdb on the PCR reads, gives a single entry per CDR3 protein. The repertoire has about 15,000 distinct CDR3 sequences, around 40% of them found once; the top ten carry about a fifth. The sample consisted of CD4+ T cells from blood, cultured in vitro, taken before SARS-CoV-2 vaccination. The receptors shown here come from a human donor who had recovered from COVID-19. The conserved cysteine and the conserved F or W are not part of the CDR3 here.

>TRBV6-2/TRBV6-3
ASSSRADGYT
>TRBV20-1
SATPDWNFYEQY
>TRBV7-9
ASSSHVGQGTNTEAF
>TRBV19
ASSRGQVVPYGYT
>TRBV6-2/TRBV6-3
ASSQDLGTQY
>TRBV6-1
ASRVPDRYNEQF
>TRBV7-8
ASKAGGHDEQF
>TRBV2
ASKVGQTTEAF
>TRBV12-3/TRBV12-4
ASSPRDRDGYT
>TRBV19
ASSIDRGEDYGYT